This T cell receptor (beta chain) is drawn from a study of CD39 and CD103 CD8 tumor-infiltrating T cells (dated by TCRdb to the late 2010s). Notes on the research overall: Repertoire comparisons were shown for an HPV-positive HNSCC, an HPV-negative HNSCC, an ovarian cancer and a melanoma patient. Deep sequencing of TCRbeta CDR3 was used to compare the repertoires of CD8 TIL subsets, defined by CD103 and CD39, against those of peripheral memory CD8 T cells.

V and J are trimmed by 7 bases and 3 bases, and the gene matches miss 6 bases of the junction. The CDR3 measures 15 amino acids from cysteine to phenylalanine. Just the 45-base CDR3 DNA is kept, in frame starting at base 1. Via the germline V gene, CDR1 is MDHEN and CDR2 SYDVKM. Overall study results and their limits: Clonotypes from DN TILs largely overlapped with peripheral memory CD8 repertoires, while clonotypes from DP TILs were only rarely found in blood or uninvolved lymph node. DP CD8 TILs appeared to be more oligoclonal than DN and SP CD8 TILs and blood memory CD8 T cells, with about 50-90% covered by the top 30 clonotypes.

At the time samples were collected, the patients were not on therapy, although their prior treatments varied from chemotherapy, radiotherapy, surgery and immunotherapy to none at all. After thawing, cells were enriched for T lymphocytes using a negative-selection kit, with EpCAM beads added for tumor-infiltrating lymphocytes. CD8+CD4-CD45RA- cells were sorted as memory CD8 T cells irrespective of CCR7 expression. Peripheral blood mononuclear cells were obtained using a Ficoll-Paque PLUS gradient and were cryopreserved prior to analysis. Populations were sorted on a FACSAria II to roughly 99% purity, and the cell pellets were frozen for TCR sequencing without being cultured. From roughly 10,000 to 100,000 sorted cells per subset, genomic DNA was extracted using the DNeasy Blood and Tissue Kit. The TCRbeta V-J or V-D-J regions were sequenced and mapped through the immunoSEQ service, and coverage above 10x per sample was achieved. As for the original processing: Analysis was restricted to productive rearrangements exported from the immunoSEQ Analyzer platform, and clonality was assessed using the 500 most abundant clones. The Morisita-Horn similarity index and the Jaccard index were used to quantify the overlap in repertoires between populations. In about 6 cancer patients, Morisita-Horn similarity was measured between the TCR repertoires of CD8 T-cell subsets. Entries here come from immuneACCESS through TCRdb and include only in-frame sequences with V and J called. Some clones fail to appear in such tables; in the studies checked, an unresolved V gene covers under half of the shortfall, and the cause of the remainder is unknown. V and J calls and clone size come straight from that table; D and trimming were deduced from the DNA. A total of under 20,000 clones appear in this sample, 80% to 95% of them only once. About 4.4% of the sample comes from the top ten.

This clone was recorded only once. Its antigen target is currently unknown. Base qualities were left out, and no much larger clone turns up one base away. This sequence originates from a human donor with head and neck squamous cell carcinoma. The sample was CD8+ T cells sorted from blood. Explained via the paper, the cell subset or site label denotes: total memory CD8 T cells (CD45RA-CCR7+/-) from blood or uninvolved lymph node. The chain joins TRBV28 to TRBJ2-1, with 10 middle bases fitting TRBD1. The nucleotide sequence is TGTGCCAGCAAACCCGGGACAGGGGACTACAATGAGCAGTTCTTC. It codes for CASKPGTGDYNEQFF.